This T cell receptor beta chain was found in a study of T cells in localized non-small cell lung cancer. Study observations and caveats: Uninvolved adjacent lung, not tumor, had the highest T cell clonality. When the top 100 tumor clones were examined, a median 57 of them also appeared in the adjacent lung, which was paired and uninvolved. Heterogeneity stays possible, as sequencing covered only one tumor region.

There are a few counts of this clone. Its antigen is as yet unknown. Using immunoSEQ multiplex PCR, the repertoire was profiled, and TCRdb retains in-frame clones only, with some absent. The data show approximately 28,000 clones, 65% to 85% seen once. The specimen was peripheral blood mononuclear cells, collected before any cancer treatment. The source is a man aged 35-75 years with stage III lung adenocarcinoma.

CDR3 nucleotide sequence: TGTGCCAGCAGTGACTCATTCCGCAATTCACCCCTCCACTTT. It encodes CASSDSFRNSPLHF. This chain links TRBV25-1 with TRBJ1-6; D gene uncertain. The CDR3 is 14 amino acids. Trimming shortened V by 3 bases and J by 7 bases, and 10 bases separated the two germline ends. The germline V gene encodes CDR1 MGHDK and CDR2 SYGVNS.